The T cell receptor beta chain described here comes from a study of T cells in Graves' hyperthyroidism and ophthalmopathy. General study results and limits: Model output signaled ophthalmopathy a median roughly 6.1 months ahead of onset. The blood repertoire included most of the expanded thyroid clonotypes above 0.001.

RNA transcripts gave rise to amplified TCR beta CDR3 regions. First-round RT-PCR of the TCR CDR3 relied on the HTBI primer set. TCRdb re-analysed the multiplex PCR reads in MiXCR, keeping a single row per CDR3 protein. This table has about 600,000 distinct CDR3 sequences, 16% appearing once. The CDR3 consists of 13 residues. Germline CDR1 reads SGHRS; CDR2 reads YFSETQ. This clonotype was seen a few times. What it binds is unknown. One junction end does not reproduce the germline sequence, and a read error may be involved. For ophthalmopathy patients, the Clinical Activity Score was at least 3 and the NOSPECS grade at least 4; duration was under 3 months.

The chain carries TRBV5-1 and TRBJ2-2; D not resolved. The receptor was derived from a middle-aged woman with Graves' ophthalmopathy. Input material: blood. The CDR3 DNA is TGTGCCAGTTTGACCGCGAACACCGGGGAGCTGTTTTTT. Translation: CASLTANTGELFF.